The clone carrying this TCR beta chain is labeled hyperexpanded. The data stem from a study of metastatic and nonmetastatic thyroid tumors. With MiXCR, TCRdb reprocessed the PCR reads. The sample consists of some 17,000 clones, 20% to 30% of them appearing once. Not a single patient had been given any form of treatment at any point before undergoing thyroid surgery. This CDR3 is built from 16 residues. The J segment lost 7 bases and the V segment lost 4 bases, leaving 11 bases of the junction unmatched. From germline, CDR1 is SGHVS and CDR2 FQNEAQ. The source material was blood. This TCR came from a male donor with papillary thyroid cancer or a benign thyroid nodule (not recorded which). Some clones in this sample may be carry-over from other donors' samples. The J gene is TRBJ2-2, the V gene TRBV7-8; 8 bases align to TRBD2. The CDR3, as DNA: TGTGCCAGCAGCTCGCTGGGAGCGGGAGACGTCGGGGAGCTGTTTTTT. It is translated as CASSSLGAGDVGELFF. The whole variable domain, filled in from reference TRBV7-8 and TRBJ2-2, reads GAGVSQSPRYKVAKRGQDVALRCDPISGHVSLFWYQQALGQGPEFLTYFQNEAQLDKSGLPSDRFFAERPEGSVSTLKIQRTQQEDSAVYLCASSSLGAGDVGELFFGEGSRLTVL.